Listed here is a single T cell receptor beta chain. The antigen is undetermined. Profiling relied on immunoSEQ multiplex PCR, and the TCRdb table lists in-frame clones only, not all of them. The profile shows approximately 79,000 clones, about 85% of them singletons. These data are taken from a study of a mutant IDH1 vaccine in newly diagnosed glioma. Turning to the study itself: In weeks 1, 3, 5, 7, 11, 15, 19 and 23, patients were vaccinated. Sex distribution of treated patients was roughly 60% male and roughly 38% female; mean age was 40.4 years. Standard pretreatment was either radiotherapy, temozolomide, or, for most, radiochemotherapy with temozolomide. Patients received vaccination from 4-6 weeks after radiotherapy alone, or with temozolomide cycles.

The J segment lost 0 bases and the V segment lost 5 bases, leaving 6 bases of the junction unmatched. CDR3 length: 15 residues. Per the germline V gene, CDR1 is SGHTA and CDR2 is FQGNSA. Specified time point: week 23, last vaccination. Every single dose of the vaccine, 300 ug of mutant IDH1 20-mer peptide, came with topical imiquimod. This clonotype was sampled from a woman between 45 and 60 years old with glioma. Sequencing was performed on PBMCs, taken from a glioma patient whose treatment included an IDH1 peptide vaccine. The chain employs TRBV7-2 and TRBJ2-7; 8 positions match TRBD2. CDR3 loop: CASSRSGSLSYEQYF. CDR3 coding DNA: TGTGCCAGCAGCCGCAGCGGGAGCCTCTCCTACGAGCAGTACTTC.